The clone carrying this T cell receptor beta chain appeared many times. Its antigen is not identified. The CDR3 is 14 amino acids. The trim removed 5 bases at V and 2 bases at J, leaving 5 bases unmatched. The germline V gene has CDR1 DFQATT and CDR2 SNEGSKA (reference sequence). This entry belongs to a study of CD8 T cells in ankylosing spondylitis. Study findings and constraints: Several highly homologous variants formed a TCR beta motif that appeared characteristic of ankylosing spondylitis blood. Reportedly, significant enrichment of disease-linked clones occurred in matched ankylosing spondylitis synovial fluid.

Quantitative barcoded 5'-RACE was used to prepare TCR beta libraries. TCRdb reprocessed the 5' RACE reads via MiXCR and lists one record per CDR3 protein. This sample carries more than 200,000 distinct CDR3 sequences, roughly a quarter of them seen once, and the ten largest clones take roughly 0.6%. The specimen was blood, either unsorted or a sorted T cell fraction (not recorded which). The V gene is TRBV20-1, the J gene TRBJ2-5; 10 bases agree with TRBD2. The TCR comes from a male donor with ankylosing spondylitis or in good health (not recorded which). CDR3 residues: CSAHKAGGQETQYF. Here the CDR3 DNA reads TGCAGTGCTCACAAAGCGGGGGGGCAAGAGACCCAGTACTTC.